This T cell receptor (beta chain) was captured in a study of technical replicates of blood from a few donors (dated by TCRdb to about 2017). Concerning this clone: Its cognate antigen has yet to be identified. The input lacks base qualities; no much larger clone sits a single base away.

Receptors were amplified or captured by the immunoSEQ multiplex PCR assay. Drawn from immuneACCESS, this table holds only the in-frame rearrangements with V and J called that TCRdb kept. Clones are partly lost; checked studies trace under half to an unresolved V gene and leave the rest unexplained. The sample records over 90,000 clones, around 96% of which are singletons. Approximately 0.38% of the sample lies in the top ten. Inclusive of the bounding cysteine and phenylalanine, the CDR3 is 15 residues long. Only the CDR3 portion is preserved as DNA: 45 bases, with reading frame beginning at the first base. The CDR1 and CDR2 encoded by the germline V gene (reference sequence) are SGHNT and YYREEE. V loses 0 bases of germline sequence and J loses 5 bases, and the interval between the two ends is 12 bases.

The rearrangement joined TRBV5-4 to TRBJ2-1, with the identity of the D gene unclear. The clonotype was recovered from a human donor in good health. Sequencing was done on a sample of T cells isolated from PBMCs. The CDR3 corresponds to CASSLDVAWDNEQFF. The sequenced DNA: TGTGCCAGCAGCTTGGATGTAGCCTGGGACAATGAGCAGTTCTTC.